This is a list of T cell receptor beta chains from one sample in a study of cytomegalovirus exposure and HLA in healthy donors. Profiling relied on immunoSEQ multiplex PCR, and the TCRdb table lists in-frame clones only, not all of them. This sample has approximately 100,000 clones, with over 65% found just once. Sequenced sample: PBMCs. The receptor source for this set is a man aged 30 to 39 in good health and CMV-seronegative. The CDR3 runs from the conserved cysteine through the conserved F or W. Each record gives: D gene, V gene, J gene, clone size, CDR3 protein, CDR3 DNA. The D gene is left open where the match is weak. Clone size, where shown, is once, few, many, or a class for clones that have expanded.

d_gene: TRBD1
v_gene: TRBV28
j_gene: TRBJ1-3
abundance: .
CDR3aa: CASSRQGASTGNTIYF
CDR3nt: TGTGCCAGCAGTCGACAGGGGGCAAGTACTGGAAACACCATATATTTT

d_gene: TRBD2
v_gene: TRBV27
j_gene: TRBJ2-7
abundance: .
CDR3aa: CASKTSGRVEQYF
CDR3nt: TGTGCCAGCAAGACTAGCGGGAGGGTCGAGCAGTACTTC

d_gene: .
v_gene: TRBV6-1
j_gene: TRBJ1-4
abundance: .
CDR3aa: CASKSANEKLFF
CDR3nt: TGTGCCAGCAAGAGCGCAAATGAAAAACTGTTTTTT

d_gene: .
v_gene: TRBV9
j_gene: TRBJ1-3
abundance: .
CDR3aa: CASSVVGGAGNTIYF
CDR3nt: TGTGCCAGCAGCGTAGTCGGGGGTGCTGGAAACACCATATATTTT

d_gene: .
v_gene: TRBV5-1
j_gene: TRBJ2-5
abundance: .
CDR3aa: CASSSARTEQETQYF
CDR3nt: TGCGCCAGCAGCTCTGCGCGCACAGAGCAAGAGACCCAGTACTTC

d_gene: .
v_gene: TRBV19
j_gene: TRBJ2-1
abundance: .
CDR3aa: CASSILGGDEQFF
CDR3nt: TGTGCCAGTAGTATACTCGGTGGAGATGAGCAGTTCTTC

d_gene: TRBD1
v_gene: TRBV5-4
j_gene: TRBJ2-6
abundance: .
CDR3aa: CASSLVPRGHSGANVLTF
CDR3nt: TGTGCCAGCAGCTTGGTTCCCAGGGGGCACTCTGGGGCCAACGTCCTGACTTTC

d_gene: .
v_gene: TRBV5-6
j_gene: TRBJ2-3
abundance: .
CDR3aa: CASSLFAGRSTDTQYF
CDR3nt: TGTGCCAGCAGCTTGTTTGCGGGAAGGAGTACAGATACGCAGTATTTT

d_gene: .
v_gene: TRBV7-2
j_gene: TRBJ2-7
abundance: few
CDR3aa: CASTGNSAAYEQYF
CDR3nt: TGTGCCAGCACAGGGAACTCCGCTGCCTACGAGCAGTACTTC

d_gene: .
v_gene: TRBV19
j_gene: TRBJ2-6
abundance: few
CDR3aa: CASSIPRGTGANVLTF
CDR3nt: TGTGCCAGTAGTATACCGAGGGGGACTGGGGCCAACGTCCTGACTTTC

d_gene: .
v_gene: TRBV4-1
j_gene: TRBJ2-3
abundance: .
CDR3aa: CASSHQDTQYF
CDR3nt: TGCGCCAGCAGCCATCAAGATACGCAGTATTTT

d_gene: TRBD1
v_gene: TRBV7-3
j_gene: TRBJ2-7
abundance: .
CDR3aa: CASSSWTGASYEQYF
CDR3nt: TGTGCCAGCAGCTCCTGGACAGGCGCCTCCTACGAGCAGTACTTC

d_gene: .
v_gene: TRBV12-5
j_gene: TRBJ2-7
abundance: .
CDR3aa: CASGLAQGSYEQYF
CDR3nt: TGTGCTAGTGGTTTGGCCCAGGGTTCCTACGAGCAGTACTTC

d_gene: TRBD2
v_gene: TRBV27
j_gene: TRBJ2-2
abundance: .
CDR3aa: CASSSTAGGPSGRSANTGELFF
CDR3nt: TGTGCCAGCAGTTCGACGGCAGGGGGCCCTAGCGGGAGGTCTGCGAACACCGGGGAGCTGTTTTTT

d_gene: TRBD2
v_gene: TRBV10-3
j_gene: TRBJ2-7
abundance: few
CDR3aa: CASSLRGDSYEQYF
CDR3nt: TGTGCCTCGTCCCTTCGGGGGGACTCCTACGAGCAGTACTTC

d_gene: TRBD1
v_gene: TRBV9
j_gene: TRBJ1-1
abundance: .
CDR3aa: CASSAAQGAVTEAFF
CDR3nt: TGTGCCAGCAGCGCTGCACAGGGGGCCGTCACTGAAGCTTTCTTT

d_gene: .
v_gene: TRBV2
j_gene: TRBJ1-5
abundance: .
CDR3aa: CASSERGLSNQPQHF
CDR3nt: TGTGCCAGCAGTGAACGGGGACTGTCCAATCAGCCCCAGCATTTT

d_gene: .
v_gene: TRBV9
j_gene: TRBJ2-1
abundance: .
CDR3aa: CASSVELAKNEQFF
CDR3nt: TGTGCCAGCAGCGTAGAACTAGCTAAGAATGAGCAGTTCTTC

d_gene: .
v_gene: TRBV7-9
j_gene: TRBJ1-3
abundance: .
CDR3aa: CSSSLLGNTIYF
CDR3nt: TGTTCCAGCAGCTTACTGGGAAACACCATATATTTT

d_gene: TRBD1
v_gene: TRBV7-9
j_gene: TRBJ1-6
abundance: .
CDR3aa: CASSGRTGGIWYNSPLHF
CDR3nt: TGTGCCAGCAGCGGAAGGACAGGGGGTATCTGGTATAATTCACCCCTCCACTTT

d_gene: .
v_gene: TRBV7-9
j_gene: TRBJ1-5
abundance: .
CDR3aa: CASSLAEGSNQPQHF
CDR3nt: TGTGCCAGCAGCTTAGCTGAGGGTAGCAATCAGCCCCAGCATTTT

d_gene: .
v_gene: TRBV7-3
j_gene: TRBJ2-3
abundance: few
CDR3aa: CASSLAAATDTQYF
CDR3nt: TGTGCCAGCAGCTTAGCTGCGGCCACAGATACGCAGTATTTT

d_gene: .
v_gene: TRBV5-6
j_gene: TRBJ1-2
abundance: .
CDR3aa: CASSLASEYLFGGYTF
CDR3nt: TGTGCCAGCAGCTTGGCCTCGGAATATCTATTCGGGGGCTACACCTTC

d_gene: .
v_gene: TRBV2
j_gene: TRBJ1-5
abundance: .
CDR3aa: CASSQGGVFQPQHF
CDR3nt: TGTGCCAGCAGTCAGGGTGGGGTGTTTCAGCCCCAGCATTTT

d_gene: TRBD1
v_gene: TRBV19
j_gene: TRBJ2-2
abundance: .
CDR3aa: CASSARGRAGELFF
CDR3nt: TGTGCCAGTAGTGCCAGGGGGCGCGCCGGGGAGCTGTTTTTT

d_gene: TRBD1
v_gene: TRBV14
j_gene: TRBJ1-4
abundance: .
CDR3aa: CASSRRQGVNEKLFF
CDR3nt: TGTGCCAGCAGCCGGAGACAGGGGGTGAATGAAAAACTGTTTTTT

d_gene: TRBD2
v_gene: TRBV5-1
j_gene: TRBJ2-3
abundance: .
CDR3aa: CASSAGLAGSTDTQYF
CDR3nt: TGCGCCAGCAGCGCCGGACTAGCGGGGAGCACAGATACGCAGTATTTT

d_gene: .
v_gene: TRBV2
j_gene: TRBJ2-5
abundance: .
CDR3aa: CASSVLETQYF
CDR3nt: TGTGCCAGCAGTGTCTTGGAGACCCAGTACTTC

d_gene: .
v_gene: TRBV28
j_gene: TRBJ1-2
abundance: .
CDR3aa: CASSSEVVANYGYTF
CDR3nt: TGTGCCAGCAGTTCGGAGGTCGTGGCTAACTATGGCTACACCTTC

d_gene: .
v_gene: TRBV6-1
j_gene: TRBJ1-2
abundance: .
CDR3aa: CASSELTGYPRWNYGYTF
CDR3nt: TGTGCCAGCAGTGAGCTAACAGGGTACCCCCGATGGAACTATGGCTACACCTTC

d_gene: TRBD1
v_gene: TRBV28
j_gene: TRBJ1-2
abundance: .
CDR3aa: CASRTGGYGYTF
CDR3nt: TGTGCCAGCAGGACAGGGGGCTATGGCTACACCTTC

d_gene: .
v_gene: TRBV7-3
j_gene: TRBJ2-1
abundance: once
CDR3aa: CASSPTPRGEQFF
CDR3nt: TGTGCCAGCAGCCCCACGCCCAGGGGAGAGCAGTTCTTC

d_gene: TRBD2
v_gene: TRBV14
j_gene: TRBJ2-1
abundance: .
CDR3aa: CASSQDRLAYEQFF
CDR3nt: TGTGCCAGCAGCCAAGATAGACTAGCGTATGAGCAGTTCTTC

d_gene: .
v_gene: TRBV28
j_gene: TRBJ2-3
abundance: .
CDR3aa: CASGAADTQYF
CDR3nt: TGTGCCAGCGGGGCTGCAGATACGCAGTATTTT

d_gene: TRBD2
v_gene: TRBV5-4
j_gene: TRBJ2-1
abundance: few
CDR3aa: CASRYSGSGNEQFF
CDR3nt: TGTGCCAGCAGATATAGCGGGAGTGGTAATGAGCAGTTCTTC

d_gene: TRBD1
v_gene: TRBV7-6
j_gene: TRBJ2-7
abundance: .
CDR3aa: CASSGRTGGEQYF
CDR3nt: TGTGCCAGCAGCGGGAGGACAGGGGGCGAGCAGTACTTC

d_gene: .
v_gene: TRBV10-3
j_gene: TRBJ2-5
abundance: .
CDR3aa: CAISDEGETQYF
CDR3nt: TGTGCCATCAGTGACGAGGGAGAGACCCAGTACTTC

d_gene: TRBD2
v_gene: TRBV7-6
j_gene: TRBJ2-3
abundance: few
CDR3aa: CASSWRGSDTQYF
CDR3nt: TGTGCCAGCAGCTGGCGGGGGTCAGATACGCAGTATTTT

d_gene: TRBD1
v_gene: TRBV2
j_gene: TRBJ2-7
abundance: .
CDR3aa: CASSPYRRQQGSYEQYF
CDR3nt: TGTGCCAGCAGTCCATATCGTAGGCAACAGGGGAGCTACGAGCAGTACTTC

d_gene: TRBD1
v_gene: TRBV28
j_gene: TRBJ2-5
abundance: .
CDR3aa: CASSFWSGGKETQYF
CDR3nt: TGTGCCAGCAGTTTTTGGTCAGGGGGAAAAGAGACCCAGTACTTC

d_gene: TRBD1
v_gene: TRBV6-5
j_gene: TRBJ2-7
abundance: few
CDR3aa: CASSYGQGGNEQYF
CDR3nt: TGTGCCAGCAGTTACGGACAGGGGGGAAACGAGCAGTACTTC

d_gene: .
v_gene: TRBV5-1
j_gene: TRBJ2-5
abundance: .
CDR3aa: CASSSLSASQGFQETQYF
CDR3nt: TGCGCCAGCAGCTCTCTTTCAGCCAGCCAGGGTTTTCAAGAGACCCAGTACTTC

d_gene: .
v_gene: TRBV27
j_gene: TRBJ1-3
abundance: .
CDR3aa: CASSFSRAGGNTIYF
CDR3nt: TGTGCCAGCAGTTTTAGCAGGGCCGGAGGAAACACCATATATTTT

d_gene: .
v_gene: TRBV7-9
j_gene: TRBJ1-1
abundance: .
CDR3aa: CASSLAGFRANTEAFF
CDR3nt: TGTGCCAGCAGCTTAGCTGGGTTCAGGGCCAACACTGAAGCTTTCTTT

d_gene: TRBD1
v_gene: TRBV18
j_gene: TRBJ1-2
abundance: .
CDR3aa: CASSAGTGAAGYTF
CDR3nt: TGTGCCAGCTCAGCCGGGACAGGGGCGGCTGGCTACACCTTC

d_gene: .
v_gene: TRBV5-1
j_gene: TRBJ2-1
abundance: .
CDR3aa: CASSLAGQGSFF
CDR3nt: TGCGCCAGCAGCTTGGCTGGGCAGGGTTCGTTCTTC

d_gene: .
v_gene: TRBV2
j_gene: TRBJ2-5
abundance: .
CDR3aa: CASRRNYAYQETQYF
CDR3nt: TGTGCCAGCAGGAGAAATTATGCGTACCAAGAGACCCAGTACTTC

d_gene: .
v_gene: TRBV28
j_gene: TRBJ2-5
abundance: .
CDR3aa: CASTTTRAGHSWGTQYF
CDR3nt: TGTGCCAGCACCACCACGAGAGCGGGACACAGCTGGGGGACCCAGTACTTC

d_gene: .
v_gene: TRBV28
j_gene: TRBJ1-5
abundance: .
CDR3aa: CASTNRGRGSVGQPQHF
CDR3nt: TGTGCCAGCACCAACCGGGGGAGGGGTAGTGTTGGTCAGCCCCAGCATTTT

d_gene: TRBD1
v_gene: TRBV15
j_gene: TRBJ1-5
abundance: .
CDR3aa: CATSSLRQGGSYNQPQHF
CDR3nt: TGTGCCACCAGCAGTCTCCGACAGGGAGGCTCATACAATCAGCCCCAGCATTTT

d_gene: TRBD2
v_gene: TRBV10-1
j_gene: TRBJ2-7
abundance: .
CDR3aa: CASSERRTSGPGYEQYF
CDR3nt: TGCGCCAGCAGTGAGAGACGAACTAGCGGGCCCGGGTACGAGCAGTACTTC

d_gene: .
v_gene: TRBV7-9
j_gene: TRBJ1-1
abundance: .
CDR3aa: CASSLAEAFF
CDR3nt: TGTGCCAGCAGCTTGGCAGAAGCTTTCTTT

d_gene: .
v_gene: TRBV5-1
j_gene: TRBJ2-3
abundance: .
CDR3aa: CASSFYSGSTDTQYF
CDR3nt: TGCGCCAGCAGCTTCTACAGTGGAAGCACAGATACGCAGTATTTT

d_gene: .
v_gene: TRBV5-1
j_gene: TRBJ2-5
abundance: .
CDR3aa: CASSPGVQETQYF
CDR3nt: TGCGCCAGCAGCCCCGGGGTCCAAGAGACCCAGTACTTC

d_gene: TRBD1
v_gene: TRBV7-9
j_gene: TRBJ2-2
abundance: .
CDR3aa: CASSDGSGTGGFGTGELFF
CDR3nt: TGTGCCAGCAGTGATGGATCCGGGACAGGGGGATTCGGCACCGGGGAGCTGTTTTTT

d_gene: TRBD2
v_gene: TRBV9
j_gene: TRBJ2-7
abundance: .
CDR3aa: CASSVYGTSAYEQYF
CDR3nt: TGTGCCAGCAGCGTATATGGGACTAGCGCATACGAGCAGTACTTC

d_gene: TRBD2
v_gene: TRBV9
j_gene: TRBJ2-2
abundance: few
CDR3aa: CASSVLGLGFTGELFF
CDR3nt: TGTGCCAGCAGCGTATTGGGACTAGGGTTCACCGGGGAGCTGTTTTTT

d_gene: TRBD2
v_gene: TRBV15
j_gene: TRBJ2-3
abundance: once
CDR3aa: CATSGAGVRTDTQYF
CDR3nt: TGTGCCACCAGCGGGGCGGGAGTACGCACAGATACGCAGTATTTT

d_gene: .
v_gene: TRBV28
j_gene: TRBJ2-7
abundance: .
CDR3aa: CTSSSFEGVYEQYF
CDR3nt: TGTACCAGCAGTAGCTTCGAGGGAGTGTACGAGCAGTACTTC

d_gene: .
v_gene: TRBV11-2
j_gene: TRBJ2-5
abundance: .
CDR3aa: CASSPTGGAETQYF
CDR3nt: TGTGCCAGCAGCCCTACGGGTGGAGCGGAGACCCAGTACTTC